This is a list of T cell receptor beta chains from one sample in a study of T cell responses to AZD1222 COVID-19 vaccine. Produced via immunoSEQ multiplex PCR; TCRdb's table is partial and in-frame only. This sample has fewer than 200,000 clones, with 92% found just once. The source material was peripheral blood, sampled on day 0 of AZD1222 vaccination. The receptors were sampled from an adult in good health. The CDR3 runs from the conserved cysteine through the conserved F or W. D genes are given only for firm matches. Only part of the rows carry a size: once, few, many, or a class if the clone is expanded.

clone_size j_call v_call d_call cdr3_nt cdr3_aa
. TRBJ1-1 TRBV29-1 TRBD1 TGCAGCGCCAGGGACAGCACTTTCACTGAAGCTTTCTTT CSARDSTFTEAFF
. TRBJ2-5 TRBV6-6 . TGTGCCAGCAGTTACTCAGGGGTTGAGGAGACCCAGTACTTC CASSYSGVEETQYF
. TRBJ2-7 TRBV7-9 . TGTGCCAGCAGCTACCTAGAGGGGGGCTACGAGCAGTACTTC CASSYLEGGYEQYF
. TRBJ2-2 TRBV2 . TGTGCCAGCAGTGAAGGGGAGAATCTGTTTTTT CASSEGENLFF
. TRBJ2-3 TRBV29-1 TRBD1 TGCAGCGTTCCGGGACAGGGATATTTCACAGATACGCAGTATTTT CSVPGQGYFTDTQYF
. TRBJ2-2 TRBV15 . TGTGCCACCGGCCAGGGGCGCCGTAACACCGGGGAGCTGTTTTTT CATGQGRRNTGELFF
few TRBJ1-2 TRBV19 TRBD1 TGTGCCACTACGGACAGGTGGGCCTATGGCTACACCTTC CATTDRWAYGYTF
. TRBJ2-7 TRBV5-1 . TGCGCCAGCAGCTTATCCCTTGGCGTACTCTACGAGCAGTACTTC CASSLSLGVLYEQYF
. TRBJ2-1 TRBV7-9 . TGTGCCAGCAACTCCGGACAGTCCTACAATGAGCAGTTCTTC CASNSGQSYNEQFF
. TRBJ1-4 TRBV7-9 . TGTGCCAGCAGCTTAGTTACGTCAGGGAATGGGGAACTGTTTTTT CASSLVTSGNGELFF
. TRBJ2-1 TRBV30 TRBD2 TGTGCCTGGAGTTTGGCGGGGGGGTCCTACAATGAGCAGTTCTTC CAWSLAGGSYNEQFF
. TRBJ2-3 TRBV2 TRBD1 TGTGCCAGCAGTGCCCCGGGACAGCTTTACACAGATACGCAGTATTTT CASSAPGQLYTDTQYF
once TRBJ1-2 TRBV3-1/TRBV3-2 TRBD1 TGTGCCAGCAGCCAAGGAAGGGGGACAGGGTCGGGCTACACCTTC CASSQGRGTGSGYTF
. TRBJ2-1 TRBV29-1 . TGCAGCGTTGAAGATCCTGGCGTACGATACAATGAGCAGTTCTTC CSVEDPGVRYNEQFF
. TRBJ2-7 TRBV5-1 . TGCGCCAGCAGCTTGGGCCATTCAACAGACTACGAGCAGTACTTC CASSLGHSTDYEQYF
. TRBJ1-5 TRBV10-2 TRBD1 TGCGCCAGTGTGGGACAGATCAATCAGCCCCAGCATTTT CASVGQINQPQHF
. TRBJ1-6 TRBV10-3 . TGTGCCATCAGTGCCGCCCAGTATAATTCACCCCTCCACTTT CAISAAQYNSPLHF
once TRBJ2-3 TRBV7-6 TRBD2 TGTGCCAGCAGCTTGACGGGAGGAGGCGCAGATACGCAGTATTTT CASSLTGGGADTQYF
. TRBJ1-6 TRBV12-3/TRBV12-4 . TGTGCCAGCGTGGACGTGGGGAATTCACCCCTCCACTTT CASVDVGNSPLHF
. TRBJ1-5 TRBV15 . TGTGCCACCAGCGTGCAGGGTCGGCAGCCCCAGCATTTT CATSVQGRQPQHF
. TRBJ1-5 TRBV6-2/TRBV6-3 TRBD1 TGTGCCAGCAGTGACACAGGGGTCGGGCAGCCCCAGCATTTT CASSDTGVGQPQHF
few TRBJ2-5 TRBV6-1 TRBD2 TGTGCCAGCAGTGACCTTCTAGCGGGAGGAGGGGAGACCCAGTACTTC CASSDLLAGGGETQYF
. TRBJ2-7 TRBV5-4 . TGTGCCAGCAGCTACAGTCACTCCTACGAGCAGTACTTC CASSYSHSYEQYF
. TRBJ1-3 TRBV6-5 . TGTGCCAGCAGTTTTTCCACAACTGGAAACACCATATATTTT CASSFSTTGNTIYF
. TRBJ1-6 TRBV18 . TGTGCCAGCTCACCACAGGCTTCGGATTCACCCCTCCACTTT CASSPQASDSPLHF
. TRBJ1-2 TRBV19 . TGTGCCAGTAGTCCATCCCACCGTTTCAAACCTAACTATGGCTACACCTTC CASSPSHRFKPNYGYTF
. TRBJ2-5 TRBV5-1 . TGCGCCAGCAGCTTGCTTGGGGAAGAGACCCAGTACTTC CASSLLGEETQYF
. TRBJ2-2 TRBV4-2 TRBD2 TGTGCCAGCAGCCAGGGAAGATCACGGGAGGGCCGGAACACCGGGGAGCTGTTTTTT CASSQGRSREGRNTGELFF
. TRBJ1-2 TRBV18 . TGTGCCAGCTCACCACAGCGGGGGCTGGACTATGGCTACACCTTC CASSPQRGLDYGYTF
. TRBJ2-1 TRBV18 . TGTGCCAGCTCCCGGGACTCCACCCCCTACAATGAGCAGTTCTTC CASSRDSTPYNEQFF
. TRBJ1-2 TRBV5-4 . TGTGCCAGCAGCTTCCCCATGGGGAACTATGGCTACACCTTC CASSFPMGNYGYTF
. TRBJ2-3 TRBV29-1 TRBD2 TGCAGCGCGGTGGGAGGACTAGCGGGGGGGCCAAGCACAGATACGCAGTATTTT CSAVGGLAGGPSTDTQYF
. TRBJ2-7 TRBV7-8 TRBD1 TGTGCCAGCAGCTTAGAGTCGGGACAGGGCTACGAGCAGTACTTC CASSLESGQGYEQYF
once TRBJ1-2 TRBV11-2 . TGTGCCAGCAGCCAGAAGGGTCGGATAGAAGTCTACTATGGCTACACCTTC CASSQKGRIEVYYGYTF
. TRBJ1-2 TRBV5-6 TRBD1 TGTGCCAGCAGCTTGGGACAGGGGCGTCAAGGTGGCTACACCTTC CASSLGQGRQGGYTF
. TRBJ1-5 TRBV6-2/TRBV6-3 . TGTGCCAGCAGTTACTCGATGACAGATCCGAGCCTCTATAGCAATCAGCCCCAGCATTTT CASSYSMTDPSLYSNQPQHF
. TRBJ2-7 TRBV9 TRBD1 TGTGCCAGCAGCCCCAGAAGACAGGGTGGCCACGAGCAGTACTTC CASSPRRQGGHEQYF
. TRBJ1-1 TRBV6-5 . TGTGCCAGCAGGGCAGGGGCTTACACTGAAGCTTTCTTT CASRAGAYTEAFF
. TRBJ2-3 TRBV19 . TGTGCCAGTAGTATCAACAGTGGGGATACGCAGTATTTT CASSINSGDTQYF
. TRBJ1-5 TRBV10-2 . TGCGCCAGCAGTGAGTCGGACCTGAATCAGCCCCAGCATTTT CASSESDLNQPQHF
. TRBJ1-3 TRBV7-2 TRBD1 TGTGCCAGCAGCTCCCATGCCCCCGGGACAGGGGGGAACACCATATATTTT CASSSHAPGTGGNTIYF
. TRBJ2-5 TRBV12-3/TRBV12-4 . TGTGCCAGCAGTCAAACGGACGGTGGGACCCAGTACTTC CASSQTDGGTQYF
. TRBJ1-3 TRBV14 . TGTGCCAGCAGCCAGGGAGCCGGAAACACCATATATTTT CASSQGAGNTIYF
. TRBJ1-4 TRBV2 TRBD1 TGTGCCAGCAGAGACAGGGGGAATAATGAAAAACTGTTTTTT CASRDRGNNEKLFF
. TRBJ1-3 TRBV20-1 TRBD1 TGCAGTGCTAGTCCGACAGGGCGATTCCTCTCTGGAAACACCATATATTTT CSASPTGRFLSGNTIYF
. TRBJ1-2 TRBV6-1 . TGTGCCAGCACCGATCGGGGGGGTGATGGCTACACCTTC CASTDRGGDGYTF
. TRBJ1-2 TRBV6-5 . TGTGCCAGCAGTTTCAACAGGGTAGCTAACTATGGCTACACCTTC CASSFNRVANYGYTF
. TRBJ2-1 TRBV6-5 . TGTGCCAGCGCACCGGGTCGCAACAATGAGCAGTTCTTC CASAPGRNNEQFF
. TRBJ1-2 TRBV11-2 TRBD1 TGTGCCAGCAGCCTAAGGACAGGGGAATATGGCTACACCTTC CASSLRTGEYGYTF
. TRBJ1-2 TRBV6-5 . TGTGCCAGCAGTTACGAATCTAACTATGGCTACACCTTC CASSYESNYGYTF
. TRBJ2-1 TRBV11-2 . TGTGCCAGCACTCCGGACCGGCGGCAGAATGAGCAGTTCTTC CASTPDRRQNEQFF
. TRBJ1-1 TRBV4-1 TRBD1 TGCGCCAGCAGCCCGACCTACGGGACAGCTGAAGCTTTCTTT CASSPTYGTAEAFF
. TRBJ1-1 TRBV10-3 . TGTGCCACCCGGTCTCAATCTGAAGCTTTCTTT CATRSQSEAFF
. TRBJ1-1 TRBV2 . TGTGCCAGCAGTGAAGCGCCCGCAGGGGCGCTGAACACTGAAGCTTTCTTT CASSEAPAGALNTEAFF
few TRBJ2-6 TRBV12-5 TRBD1 TGTGCTAGTGGTTTGGACAGGGGACCTGGGGCCAACGTCCTGACTTTC CASGLDRGPGANVLTF
. TRBJ1-5 TRBV14 . TGTGCCAGCAGCCCCCCTAGGCGGGCGGCAAATCAGCCCCAGCATTTT CASSPPRRAANQPQHF
. TRBJ2-7 TRBV6-4 TRBD2 TGTGCCAGCAGTGACTCCTCTAGCGGGGGGGCCAAGCAGTACTTC CASSDSSSGGAKQYF
few TRBJ2-3 TRBV5-1 . TGCGCCAGCAGCCCTGGACGGTCTAGCACAGATACGCAGTATTTT CASSPGRSSTDTQYF
. TRBJ1-5 TRBV12-5 . TGTGCTAGTGGTTTGAAGGTGTTTCAGCCCCAGCATTTT CASGLKVFQPQHF
. TRBJ1-1 TRBV30 TRBD1 TGTGCCTGGAGGGGACAGGGAATTAATACTGAAGCTTTCTTT CAWRGQGINTEAFF